This T cell receptor beta chain was retrieved from a study of blood T cell repertoires in COVID-19. Measured with immunoSEQ multiplex PCR; TCRdb has only the in-frame clones, and not every one. This table has around 51,000 clones, 90% appearing once. Sequencing input: peripheral blood. The receptor was derived from a man aged 70-80 years with acute or convalescent COVID-19.

CDR3 protein: CASSPSPGGRGSNQPQHF. CDR3 nucleotide sequence: TGTGCCAGCAGCCCCTCCCCAGGCGGCCGGGGTAGCAATCAGCCCCAGCATTTT. This chain joins TRBV5-5 and TRBJ1-5; D ambiguous. Trimming pared 4 bases from V and 0 bases from J, leaving 20 bases between. The CDR3 covers 18 residues. Germline assignment: CDR1 SGHKS and CDR2 YYEKEE (reference sequence).